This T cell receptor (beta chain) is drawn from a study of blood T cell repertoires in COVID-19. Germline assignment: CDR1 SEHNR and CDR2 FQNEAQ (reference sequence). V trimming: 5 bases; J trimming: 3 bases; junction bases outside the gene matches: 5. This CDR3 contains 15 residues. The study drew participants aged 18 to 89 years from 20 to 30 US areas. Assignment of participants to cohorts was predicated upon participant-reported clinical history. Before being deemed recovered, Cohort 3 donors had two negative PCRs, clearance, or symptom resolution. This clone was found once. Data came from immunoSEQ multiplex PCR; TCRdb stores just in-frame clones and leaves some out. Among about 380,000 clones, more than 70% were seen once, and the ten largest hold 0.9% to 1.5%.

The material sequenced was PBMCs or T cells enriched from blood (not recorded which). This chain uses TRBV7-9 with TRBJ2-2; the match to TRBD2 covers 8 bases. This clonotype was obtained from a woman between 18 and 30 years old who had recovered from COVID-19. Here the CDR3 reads CASSPSGLDTGELFF. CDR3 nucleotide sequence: TGTGCCAGCAGCCCTAGCGGGTTAGACACCGGGGAGCTGTTTTTT.